The 7 T cell receptor beta chains listed next were all sequenced from one sample in a study of early T cells in non-severe SARS-CoV-2 infection (dated by TCRdb to the early 2020s). The library was made by 5' RACE. Sequencing instrument: NextSeq 500. TCRdb reprocessed the public reads (quality trimming at Q25 with fastp, clone calling with MiXCR) and kept in-frame beta chains. Under each unique CDR3 protein, matching rows form one entry showing the most common genes and DNA. This sample comprises some 22,000 distinct CDR3 sequences, 4.5% of them detected only once. Of the sample, about 7.8% falls within the top ten clones. Material: whole blood. The receptors come from an adult who was a healthcare worker with PCR-confirmed SARS-CoV-2 infection or an uninfected control (not recorded which).

This clonotype has at least ten counts. The J gene is TRBJ2-7, the V gene TRBV27; 7 nucleotides match TRBD2. After removal of 6 bases from V and 3 bases from J, the junction contained 8 bases not matched to a gene. This CDR3 region has 14 residues. Germline assignment: CDR1 MNHEY and CDR2 SMNVEV (reference sequence). CDR3 amino acids: CASRPGLVNYEQYF. Here the CDR3 DNA reads TGTGCCAGCAGACCCGGACTAGTGAACTACGAGCAGTACTTC.

The V and J genes are TRBV21-1 and TRBJ2-7. TRBV21-1 is shown as a pseudogene. CDR3 size: 12 residues. The CDR3 here is CASSKNTYEQYF. CDR3 in DNA: TGTGCCAGCAGCAAAAATACCTACGAGCAGTACTTC.

There are a few counts of this clonotype. The chain links TRBV12-3 or TRBV12-4 to TRBJ2-1; D not resolved. The CDR3 runs 12 residues. V lost 3 bases and J lost 8, with 8 bases in between. This CDR3 reads CASSFGTYEQFF. The DNA of the CDR3 is TGTGCCAGCAGTTTTGGCACCTATGAGCAGTTCTTC.

This clonotype was seen only a few times. CDR3 in amino acids: CASSPKRAEGRLAKNIQYF. The CDR3 bases are TGTGCCAGCAGTCCCAAAAGGGCCGAGGGCAGGCTAGCCAAAAACATTCAGTACTTC. The chain couples TRBV28 to TRBJ2-4, with D maybe TRBD2 (5 bases). This CDR3 comprises 19 residues. Germline CDR1 reads MDHEN; CDR2 reads SYDVKM. With 5 bases removed from V and 0 bases from J, the gap between germline ends came to 23 bases. The whole variable domain, filled in from reference TRBV28 and TRBJ2-4, reads DVKVTQSSRYLVKRTGEKVFLECVQDMDHENMFWYRQDPGLGLRLIYFSYDVKMKEKGDIPEGYSVSREKKERFSLILESASTNQTSMYLCASSPKRAEGRLAKNIQYFGAGTRLSVL.

The sample holds many counts of this clonotype. The chain links TRBV7-9 to TRBJ2-2; tentatively, D is TRBD2 (6 bases). Between the trimmed V and J ends, which lost 3 bases and 0 bases, there was a span of 8 bases. Germline V lookup: CDR1 SEHNR, CDR2 FQNEAQ (reference sequence). The CDR3 runs to 15 residues. DNA of the CDR3: TGTGCCAGCAGCTTTGCGGGGCCGAACACCGGGGAGCTGTTTTTT. Protein sequence: CASSFAGPNTGELFF.

Ten or more counts support this clonotype. The chain combines TRBV19 with TRBJ2-7; D perhaps matches TRBD1 (6 bases). Trimming took 3 bases from V and 3 from J, leaving 15 bases between them. CDR3 length: 15 residues. CDR1 is LNHDA, CDR2 SQIVND, per germline (reference sequence). DNA for the CDR3: TGTGCCAGTAGTATCCCCGGGGCAGGGGACTACGAGCAGTACTTC. As protein: CASSIPGAGDYEQYF.

This clonotype was counted at least ten times. The DNA for the CDR3 is TGTGCCAGCAGCTCCGGGACTAGCCAGAGAGCGCAGTATTTT. This codes for CASSSGTSQRAQYF. This rearrangement joins TRBV5-6 to TRBJ2-3, with 9 bases lining up with TRBD2. The CDR3 runs to 14 residues. J gave up 10 bases and V 3 bases, and 9 bases lay outside the gene matches. Germline V gene data show CDR1 as SGHDT and CDR2 as YYEEEE.